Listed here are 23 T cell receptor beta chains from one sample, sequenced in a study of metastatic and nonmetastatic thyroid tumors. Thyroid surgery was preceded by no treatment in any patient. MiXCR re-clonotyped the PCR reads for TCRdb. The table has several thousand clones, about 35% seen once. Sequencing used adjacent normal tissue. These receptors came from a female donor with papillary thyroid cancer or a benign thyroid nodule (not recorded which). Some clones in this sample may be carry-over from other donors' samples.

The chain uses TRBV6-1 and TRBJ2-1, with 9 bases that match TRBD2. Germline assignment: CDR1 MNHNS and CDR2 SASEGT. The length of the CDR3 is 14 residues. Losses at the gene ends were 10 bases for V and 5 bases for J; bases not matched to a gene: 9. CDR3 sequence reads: CATQVTSGHNEQFF. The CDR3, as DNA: TGTGCCACCCAGGTGACTAGCGGACACAATGAGCAGTTCTTC.

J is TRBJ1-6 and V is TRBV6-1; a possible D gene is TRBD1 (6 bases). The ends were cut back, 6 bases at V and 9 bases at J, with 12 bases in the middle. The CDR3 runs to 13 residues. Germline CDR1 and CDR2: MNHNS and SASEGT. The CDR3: CASSTTGISPLHF. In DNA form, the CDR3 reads TGTGCCAGCAGCACCACAGGGATTTCACCCCTCCACTTT.

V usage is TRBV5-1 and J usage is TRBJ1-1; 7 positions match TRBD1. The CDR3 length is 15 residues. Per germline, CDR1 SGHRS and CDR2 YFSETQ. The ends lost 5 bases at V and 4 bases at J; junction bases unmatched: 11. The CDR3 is CASSRSDRSSTEAFF. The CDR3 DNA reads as TGCGCCAGCAGTCGTTCGGACAGGTCGAGCACTGAAGCTTTCTTT.

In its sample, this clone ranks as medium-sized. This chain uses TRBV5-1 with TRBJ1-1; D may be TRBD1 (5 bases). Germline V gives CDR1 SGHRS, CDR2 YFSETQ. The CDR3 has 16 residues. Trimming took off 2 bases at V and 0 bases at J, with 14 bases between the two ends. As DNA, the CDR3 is TGCGCCAGCAGCTTCGGGGGGATGGTCATGAACACTGAAGCTTTCTTT. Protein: CASSFGGMVMNTEAFF.

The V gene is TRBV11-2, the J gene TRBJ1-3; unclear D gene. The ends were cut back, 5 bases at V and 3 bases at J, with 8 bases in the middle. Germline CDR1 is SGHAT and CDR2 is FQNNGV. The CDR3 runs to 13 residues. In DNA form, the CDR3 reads TGTGCCAGCAGCCGGACGGATGGAAACACCATATATTTT. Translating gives CASSRTDGNTIYF.

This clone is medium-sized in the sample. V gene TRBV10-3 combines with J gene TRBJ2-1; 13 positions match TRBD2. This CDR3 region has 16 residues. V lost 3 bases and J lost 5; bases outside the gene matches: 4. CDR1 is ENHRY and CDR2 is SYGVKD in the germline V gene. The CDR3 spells CAISDSGTSGNNEQFF. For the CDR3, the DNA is TGTGCCATCAGTGATTCCGGGACTAGCGGGAACAATGAGCAGTTCTTC.

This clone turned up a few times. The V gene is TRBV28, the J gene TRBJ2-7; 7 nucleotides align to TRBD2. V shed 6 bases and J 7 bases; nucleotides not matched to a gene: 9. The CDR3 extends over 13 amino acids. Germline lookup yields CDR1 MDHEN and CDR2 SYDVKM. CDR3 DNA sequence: TGTGCCAGCAGGTCGGGGGGTCCGGGGGAGCAGTACTTC. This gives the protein CASRSGGPGEQYF.

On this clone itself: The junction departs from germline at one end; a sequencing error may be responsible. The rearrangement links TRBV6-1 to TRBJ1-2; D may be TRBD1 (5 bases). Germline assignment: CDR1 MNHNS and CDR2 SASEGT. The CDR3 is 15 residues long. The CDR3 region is CASSPSTATSYGYSF. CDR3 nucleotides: TGTGCCAGCAGCCCCTCGACAGCGACCAGCTATGGCTACTCCTTC.

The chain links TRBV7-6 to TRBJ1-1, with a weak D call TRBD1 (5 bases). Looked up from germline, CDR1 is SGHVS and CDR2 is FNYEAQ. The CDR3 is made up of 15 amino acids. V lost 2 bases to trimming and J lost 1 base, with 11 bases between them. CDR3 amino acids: CASSLRAGSNTEAFF. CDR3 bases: TGTGCCAGCAGCTTAAGGGCAGGGTCGAACACTGAAGCTTTCTTT.

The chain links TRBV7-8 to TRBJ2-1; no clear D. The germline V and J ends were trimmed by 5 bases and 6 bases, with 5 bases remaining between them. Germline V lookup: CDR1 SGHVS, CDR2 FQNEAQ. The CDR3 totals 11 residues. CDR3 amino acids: CASSPGNEQFF. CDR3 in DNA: TGTGCCAGCAGCCCAGGCAATGAGCAGTTCTTC.

As DNA, the CDR3 is TGTGCCAGCAGCTTAAGTGTTCCTAGGCCCTCATACGAGCAGTACTTC. Its translation: CASSLSVPRPSYEQYF. The V gene is TRBV7-4, the J gene TRBJ2-7; D is ambiguous. There are 16 residues in the CDR3. The germline gives CDR1 SGHVT, CDR2 SQSDAQ. V was cut by 2 bases and J by 4 bases, with 18 bases left in between.

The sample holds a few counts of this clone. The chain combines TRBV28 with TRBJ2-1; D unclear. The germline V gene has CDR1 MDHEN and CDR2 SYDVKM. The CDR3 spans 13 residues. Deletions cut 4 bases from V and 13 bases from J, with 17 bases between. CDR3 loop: CASSSPMGMGQFF. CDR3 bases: TGTGCCAGCAGTTCCCCCATGGGGATGGGTCAGTTCTTC.

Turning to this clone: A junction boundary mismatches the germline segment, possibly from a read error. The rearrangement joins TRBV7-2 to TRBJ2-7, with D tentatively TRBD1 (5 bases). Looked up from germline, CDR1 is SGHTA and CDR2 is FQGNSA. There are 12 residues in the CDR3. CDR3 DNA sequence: TGTGCTAGCAGCAGAACAGGTCACGAGCAGTACTTC. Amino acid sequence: CASSRTGHEQYF.

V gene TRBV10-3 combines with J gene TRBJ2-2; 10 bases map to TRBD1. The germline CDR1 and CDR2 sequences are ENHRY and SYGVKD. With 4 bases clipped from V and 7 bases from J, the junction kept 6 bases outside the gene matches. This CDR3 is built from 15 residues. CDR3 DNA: TGTGCCATCAGTGTAGCCGGGACAGGGGACGGGGAGCTGTTTTTT. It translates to CAISVAGTGDGELFF.

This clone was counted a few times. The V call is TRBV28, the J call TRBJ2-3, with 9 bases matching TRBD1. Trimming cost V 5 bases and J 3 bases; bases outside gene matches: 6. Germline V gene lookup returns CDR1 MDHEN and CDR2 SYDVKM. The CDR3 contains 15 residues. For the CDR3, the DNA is TGTGCCAGCAGTCCTGGGACAGGGAGGACAGATACGCAGTATTTT. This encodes CASSPGTGRTDTQYF.

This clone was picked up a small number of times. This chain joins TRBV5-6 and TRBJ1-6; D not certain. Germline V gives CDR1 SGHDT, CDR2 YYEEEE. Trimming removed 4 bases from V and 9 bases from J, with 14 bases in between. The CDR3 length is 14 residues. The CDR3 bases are TGTGCCAGCAGCAGGGAGGAACCGGGTTCACCCCTCCACTTT. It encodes CASSREEPGSPLHF.

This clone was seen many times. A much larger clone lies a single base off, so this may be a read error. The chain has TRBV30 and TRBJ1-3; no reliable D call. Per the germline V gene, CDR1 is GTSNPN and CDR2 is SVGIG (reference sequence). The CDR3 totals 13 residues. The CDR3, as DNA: TGTGCCTGGGAAGGGAACTCTGGAAACACCACATATTTT. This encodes CAWEGNSGNTTYF.

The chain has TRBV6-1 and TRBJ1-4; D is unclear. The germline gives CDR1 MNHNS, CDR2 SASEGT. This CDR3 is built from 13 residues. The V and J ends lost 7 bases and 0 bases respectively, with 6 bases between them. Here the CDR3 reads CASIYATNEKLFF. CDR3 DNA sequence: TGTGCCAGCATCTATGCAACTAATGAAAAACTGTTTTTT.

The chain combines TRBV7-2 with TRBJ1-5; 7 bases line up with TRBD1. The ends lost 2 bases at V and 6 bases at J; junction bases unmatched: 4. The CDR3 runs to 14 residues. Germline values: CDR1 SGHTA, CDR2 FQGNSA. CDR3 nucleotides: TGTGCCAGCAGCTTACACAGGGGTGGTCAGCCCCAGCATTTT. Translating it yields CASSLHRGGQPQHF.

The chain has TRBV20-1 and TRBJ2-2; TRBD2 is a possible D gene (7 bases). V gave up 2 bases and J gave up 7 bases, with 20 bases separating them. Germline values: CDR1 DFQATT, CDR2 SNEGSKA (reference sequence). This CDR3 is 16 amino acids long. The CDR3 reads CSARPRIRGARGELFF. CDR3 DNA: TGCAGTGCTAGACCCCGGATACGGGGGGCCCGCGGGGAGCTGTTTTTT.

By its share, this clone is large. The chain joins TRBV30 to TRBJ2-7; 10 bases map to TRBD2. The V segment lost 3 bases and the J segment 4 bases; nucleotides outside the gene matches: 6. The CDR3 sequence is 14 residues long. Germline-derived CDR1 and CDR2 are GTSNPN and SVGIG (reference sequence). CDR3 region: CAWSAGLAAYEQYF. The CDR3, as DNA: TGTGCCTGGAGCGCCGGACTAGCGGCTTACGAGCAGTACTTC.

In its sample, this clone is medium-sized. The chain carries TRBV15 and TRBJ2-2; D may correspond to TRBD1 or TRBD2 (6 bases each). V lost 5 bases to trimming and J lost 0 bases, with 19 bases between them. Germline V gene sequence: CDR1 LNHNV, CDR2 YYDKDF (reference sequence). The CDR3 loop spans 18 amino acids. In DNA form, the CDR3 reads TGTGCCACCAGCTCCGGGAAAGGGGGGATCTCGAACACCGGGGAGCTGTTTTTT. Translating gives CATSSGKGGISNTGELFF.

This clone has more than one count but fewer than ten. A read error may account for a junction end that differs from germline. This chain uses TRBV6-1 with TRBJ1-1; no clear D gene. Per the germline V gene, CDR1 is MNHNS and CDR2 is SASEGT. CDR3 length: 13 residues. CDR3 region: CASSGGLGTESFF. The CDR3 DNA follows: TGTGCCAGCAGTGGAGGGTTAGGCACTGAATCTTTCTTT.